Presented here are 2 T cell receptor beta chains from one specimen sequenced in a study of identical twins. TCRdb reanalysed the 5' RACE reads using MiXCR and keeps one entry per CDR3 protein. The data hold about 700,000 distinct CDR3 sequences, with around 8.6% observed a single time. The data also belong to a second study, concerning yellow fever vaccine responses in identical twins.

Sequencing was performed on PBMCs. The receptors shown here come from a woman aged 18-29 years in good health.

This clonotype showed up just a few times. This sequence joins TRBV6-2 or TRBV6-3 and TRBJ2-5; 13 bases line up with TRBD2. The V gene's germline CDR1 is MNHEY and CDR2 SVGEGT. V gave up 1 base and J gave up 3 bases; unmatched junction bases: 2. The CDR3 has 16 amino acids. The CDR3: CASSYYGTSGKETQYF. CDR3 sequence (DNA): TGTGCCAGCAGTTACTACGGGACTAGCGGGAAAGAGACCCAGTACTTC.

This clonotype was seen repeatedly, ten times or more. V is TRBV12-3 or TRBV12-4 and J is TRBJ2-1, with D perhaps being TRBD1 or TRBD2 (5 bases each). Trimming pared 1 base from V and 6 bases from J, leaving 13 bases between. This CDR3 comprises 15 residues. CDR3 nucleotides: TGTGCCAGCAGTTTAGTAGGGGACCGTAGCAATGAGCAGTTCTTC. It codes for CASSLVGDRSNEQFF.